A selection of T cell receptor beta chains follows, all from one sample in a study of blood T cell repertoires in COVID-19. Sequencing was performed with immunoSEQ multiplex PCR; in TCRdb, only in-frame clones are kept and a portion is missing. The sample records 250,000 to 300,000 clones, roughly 92% being singletons. The specimen was peripheral blood. Source of these receptors: a woman aged 25-40 years with COVID-19, enrolled during active disease. Each CDR3 is given with its conserved first and last residue. The D gene is left open where the match is weak. Expanded clones are given a class, and other clones once, few, many or no size at all.

D	J	size	V	DNA	CDR3
TRBD1	TRBJ1-1	NA	TRBV5-1	TGCGCCAGCAGCGGGGGACAGGTGACATCGAACACTGAAGCTTTCTTT	CASSGGQVTSNTEAFF
NA	TRBJ2-7	NA	TRBV15	TGTGCCACCAGCAGGGGAGGGGGGAAATCCTCCTACGAGCAGTACTTC	CATSRGGGKSSYEQYF
TRBD2	TRBJ2-1	NA	TRBV27	TGTGCCAGCAGTTTACGAGGACTAGCAAGGTACAATGAGCAGTTCTTC	CASSLRGLARYNEQFF
TRBD2	TRBJ2-5	few	TRBV5-4	TGTGCCAGCAGCTATTCGGGACTAGTGAGAGGAGAGACCCAGTACTTC	CASSYSGLVRGETQYF
NA	TRBJ2-5	once	TRBV11-3	TGTGCCAGCAGCTTAGACAGAGGAGAGACCCAGTACTTC	CASSLDRGETQYF
NA	TRBJ1-5	NA	TRBV6-1	TGTGCCAGCAGTGAAGCGCGGGGGTACAATCAGCCCCAGCATTTT	CASSEARGYNQPQHF
TRBD1	TRBJ1-2	NA	TRBV25-1	TGTGCCAGCAGTGCCGTCACCGGGACAGGGGGGTATGGCTACACCTTC	CASSAVTGTGGYGYTF
TRBD2	TRBJ2-5	NA	TRBV29-1	TGCAGCGTTGAAGATCTTTGGGCGGGAGGTGGGGAGACCCAGTACTTC	CSVEDLWAGGGETQYF
TRBD2	TRBJ2-2	few	TRBV19	TGTGCCAGTAGTAGAGCTAGCGGGTCGAACACCGGGGAGCTGTTTTTT	CASSRASGSNTGELFF
TRBD2	TRBJ2-3	NA	TRBV5-6	TGTGCCAGCAGCCGTAGCGGGAGTACGGCGTTGGGCACAGATACGCAGTATTTT	CASSRSGSTALGTDTQYF
TRBD1	TRBJ1-1	NA	TRBV2	TGTGCCAGCAGTGTACAGGGGGGGACTGAAGCTTTCTTT	CASSVQGGTEAFF
TRBD1	TRBJ2-7	NA	TRBV5-1	TGCGCCAGCAGCTTGGCCGCAGGGGGCGAGCAGTACTTC	CASSLAAGGEQYF
NA	TRBJ2-1	NA	TRBV11-2	TGTGCCAGCAGCCGCTTCTCTGGCAGGGGCCTACCCACGGGTGAGCAGTTCTTC	CASSRFSGRGLPTGEQFF
NA	TRBJ2-6	NA	TRBV6-5	TGTGCCAGCAGCAAGAGCTCTGGGGCCAACGTCCTGACTTTC	CASSKSSGANVLTF
NA	TRBJ1-5	NA	TRBV20-1	TGCAGTGCTAGATACAATCAGCCCCAGCATTTT	CSARYNQPQHF
TRBD1	TRBJ1-6	NA	TRBV28	TGTGCCAGCAGTCTGAGGACAGGGAGGAATTCACCCCTCCACTTT	CASSLRTGRNSPLHF
TRBD2	TRBJ2-3	NA	TRBV28	TGTGCCAGCAGCCCCCCAGCGGGAGGAACAGATACGCAGTATTTT	CASSPPAGGTDTQYF
NA	TRBJ1-1	NA	TRBV19	TGTGCCAGTAGTCAGTTGAACACTGAAGCTTTCTTT	CASSQLNTEAFF
TRBD2	TRBJ2-7	NA	TRBV5-1	TGCGCCAGCAGCTTGGTCCGACTAGCGGGAGGGGGGGAGCAGTACTTC	CASSLVRLAGGGEQYF
NA	TRBJ1-2	few	TRBV30	TGTGCCTGGAGTGTACCAAGGGGCCAAGGCTACACCTTC	CAWSVPRGQGYTF
NA	TRBJ1-1	NA	TRBV5-1	TGCGCCAGCAGCTTGTCGGCGGGCCCTGAAGCTTTCTTT	CASSLSAGPEAFF
NA	TRBJ2-1	NA	TRBV15	TGTGCCACCAGCAGAGATATCGCGGGGGCGATCGACAATGAGCAGTTCTTC	CATSRDIAGAIDNEQFF
NA	TRBJ1-2	NA	TRBV4-1	TGCGCCAGCAGCCAAGGGACAGTTTACTTC	CASSQGTVYF
TRBD1	TRBJ2-7	once	TRBV29-1	TGCAGCGTTGGACAGGGAACAGCCTACGAGCAGTACTTC	CSVGQGTAYEQYF
NA	TRBJ2-7	NA	TRBV6-5	TGTGCCAGCAGTATAACAGGGATGAGCTCCTACGAGCAGTACTTC	CASSITGMSSYEQYF
TRBD1	TRBJ2-7	NA	TRBV5-1	TGCGCCAGCAGCATCGGACAGGGCGACGAGCAGTACTTC	CASSIGQGDEQYF
TRBD1	TRBJ2-7	NA	TRBV5-4	TGTGCCAGCAGCTGGGAGCAGGGGGCGAGTCTCTACGAGCAGTACTTC	CASSWEQGASLYEQYF
TRBD1	TRBJ1-2	NA	TRBV4-1	TGCGCCAGCCTGGGAGAGAGGGGGCTCTTGGGATATGGCTACACCTTC	CASLGERGLLGYGYTF
TRBD2	TRBJ2-1	NA	TRBV19	TGTGCCAGTAGTATGGCTAGCGGGATATCCTACAATGAGCAGTTCTTC	CASSMASGISYNEQFF